Shown below are 4 T cell receptor beta chains from a single sample sequenced in a study of T cell responses to AZD1222 COVID-19 vaccine. Libraries were prepared by immunoSEQ multiplex PCR; TCRdb keeps only in-frame clonotypes and omits some of them. The data hold 150,000 to 200,000 clones, with around 90% observed a single time. This sample comprised peripheral blood, obtained 28 days after the second AZD1222 dose. Receptors were obtained from an adult who received the AZD1222 COVID-19 vaccine.

The chain combines TRBV4-1 with TRBJ2-6; TRBD1 matches 8 bases. CDR1 MGHRA and CDR2 YSYEKL come from the germline V gene. The CDR3 is 18 amino acids. Trimming at V came to 0 bases and at J to 7 bases, leaving 11 bases not matched to a gene. The CDR3 region is CASSQDSRGQNRANVLTF. The CDR3 coding sequence is TGCGCCAGCAGCCAAGATAGCAGGGGGCAAAATCGAGCCAACGTCCTGACTTTC.

V and J are TRBV7-9 and TRBJ1-4; D might be TRBD1 (6 bases). The CDR3 spans 14 residues. The V end was cut by 3 bases, the J end by 7 bases, with 12 bases between. The germline CDR1 and CDR2 sequences are SEHNR and FQNEAQ (reference sequence). The CDR3 sequence: CASSFEGGGEKLFF. DNA of the CDR3: TGTGCCAGCAGCTTTGAGGGAGGGGGTGAAAAACTGTTTTTT.

The genes are TRBV24-1 and TRBJ2-1; D is unresolved. This CDR3 comprises 13 residues. Germline V CDR1 and CDR2: KGHDR, SFDVKD. V lost 9 bases, J lost 4 bases, and 12 bases lay in between. The CDR3 DNA reads TGTGCCACCTCCAAACGGTGGTACAATGAGCAGTTCTTC. Translating gives CATSKRWYNEQFF.

This clone has just one count. The chain carries TRBV4-3 and TRBJ2-7, with no clear D. The germline V gene has CDR1 LGHNA and CDR2 YSLEER. V lost 1 base, J lost 4 bases, and 14 bases lay in between. The CDR3 runs to 15 residues. The CDR3 bases are TGCGCCAGCAGCCAAGCGGGCACTCCTGGGTACGAGCAGTACTTC. Amino acids: CASSQAGTPGYEQYF.